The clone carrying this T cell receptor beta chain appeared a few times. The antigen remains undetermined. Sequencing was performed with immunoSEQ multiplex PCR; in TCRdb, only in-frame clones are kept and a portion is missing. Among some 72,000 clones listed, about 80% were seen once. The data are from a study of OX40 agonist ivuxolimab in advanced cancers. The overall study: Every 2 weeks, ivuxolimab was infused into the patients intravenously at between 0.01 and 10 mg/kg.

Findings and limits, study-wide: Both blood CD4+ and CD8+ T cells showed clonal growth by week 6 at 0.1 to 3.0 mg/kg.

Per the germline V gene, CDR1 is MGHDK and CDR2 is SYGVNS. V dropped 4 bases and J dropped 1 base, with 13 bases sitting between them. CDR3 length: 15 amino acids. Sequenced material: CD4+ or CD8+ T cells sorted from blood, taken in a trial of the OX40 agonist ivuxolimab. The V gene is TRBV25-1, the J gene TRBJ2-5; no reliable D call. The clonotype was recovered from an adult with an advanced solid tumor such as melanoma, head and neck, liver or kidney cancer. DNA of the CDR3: TGTGCCAGCAGTGGCGAGAGTGTCGGCCAAGAGACCCAGTACTTC. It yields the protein CASSGESVGQETQYF. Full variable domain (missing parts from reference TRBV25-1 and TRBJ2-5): EADIYQTPRYLVIGTGKKITLECSQTMGHDKMYWYQQDPGMELHLIHYSYGVNSTEKGDLSSESTVSRIRTEHFPLTLESARPSHTSQYLCASSGESVGQETQYFGPGTRLLVL.